This T cell receptor (beta chain) was found in a study of blood T cell repertoires in COVID-19. Study background: The United States, Italy and Spain provided the acute and convalescent COVID-19 samples. T cells, B-cell-depleted T cells, or PBMCs provided the cDNA or gDNA that served as material.

This CDR3 is built from 12 residues. Trimming stripped 0 bases from V and 5 bases from J, with 4 bases between. CDR1 is SGHRS and CDR2 is YFSETQ in the germline V gene. In the study's own analysis: Amplifying reference gene primers gave estimates of nucleated cell counts. Clones were sequenced by immunoSEQ multiplex PCR, and TCRdb holds only the in-frame ones, with some missing. The DNA gave D and trimming, while V, J and clone size come from that table. The sample records roughly 250,000 clones, about 88% being singletons. The receptor comes from a woman between 40 and 50 years old who had recovered from COVID-19. The specimen sequenced was peripheral blood. The chain couples TRBV5-1 to TRBJ2-3; unclear D gene. CDR3 in DNA: TGCGCCAGCAGCTTGGCAGGAGATACGCAGTATTTT. It codes for CASSLAGDTQYF.